The clone carrying this T cell receptor beta chain was counted only a few times. The data were taken from a study of T-cell memory formation after mild COVID-19. MiXCR, run by TCRdb on the 5' RACE reads, gives a single entry per CDR3 protein. The data hold more than 200,000 distinct CDR3 sequences, with roughly 17% observed a single time. Looked up from germline, CDR1 is LGHNA and CDR2 is YSLEER. V lost 0 bases and J 1 base, leaving 12 bases between the germline ends. The CDR3 runs 17 residues. This clonotype originated in a man aged 18 to 35 who had mild COVID-19 (a few samples of this study predate the infection). Cell type and time point are not known. The sample comprised PBMCs or a T cell subset sorted from them (not recorded which). The chain couples TRBV4-3 to TRBJ2-2, with a weak D call TRBD1 (5 bases). The CDR3 sequence is CASSQDWIGENTGELFF. The CDR3, as DNA: TGCGCCAGCAGCCAAGACTGGATAGGGGAGAACACCGGGGAGCTGTTTTTT.